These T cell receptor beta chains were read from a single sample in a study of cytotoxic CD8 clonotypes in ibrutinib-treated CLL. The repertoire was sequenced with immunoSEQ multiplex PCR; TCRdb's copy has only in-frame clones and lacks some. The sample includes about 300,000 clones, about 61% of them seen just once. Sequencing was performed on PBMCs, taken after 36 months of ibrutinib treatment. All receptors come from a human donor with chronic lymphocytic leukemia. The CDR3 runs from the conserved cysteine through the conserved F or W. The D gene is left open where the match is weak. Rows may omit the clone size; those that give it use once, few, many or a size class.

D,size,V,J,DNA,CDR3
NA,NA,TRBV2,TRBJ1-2,TGTGCCGACGGATATTCGCAGGGCCACGGCTACACCTTC,CADGYSQGHGYTF
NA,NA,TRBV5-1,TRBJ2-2,TGCGCCAGCAGCTCGTACAAGGTCGCGGGACCGTGGGGGGAGCTGTTTTTT,CASSSYKVAGPWGELFF
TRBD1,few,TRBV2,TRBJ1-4,TGTGCCAGCAGTGCGGGACAGCACAAGACACAAACTAATGAAAAACTGTTTTTT,CASSAGQHKTQTNEKLFF
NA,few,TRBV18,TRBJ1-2,TGTGCCAGCTCACAGGAACAGGGATTTGATGGCTACACCTTC,CASSQEQGFDGYTF
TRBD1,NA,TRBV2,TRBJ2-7,TGTGCCAGCAGTCCCGGGACAGCCCCCTACGAGCAGTACTTC,CASSPGTAPYEQYF
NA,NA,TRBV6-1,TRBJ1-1,TGTGCCAGCAGTGAACGGGGGATGGGCACTGAAGCTTTCTTT,CASSERGMGTEAFF
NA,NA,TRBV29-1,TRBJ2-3,TGCAGCGTTGGGATTCGGAGGAGGGATACGCAGTATTTT,CSVGIRRRDTQYF
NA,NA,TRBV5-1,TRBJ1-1,TGCGCCAGCAGCTTGGACCGTAGGGGCACTGAAGCTTTCTTT,CASSLDRRGTEAFF
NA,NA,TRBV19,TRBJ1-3,TGTGCCAGTACCAAGGACAGCTCTGGAAACACCATATATTTT,CASTKDSSGNTIYF
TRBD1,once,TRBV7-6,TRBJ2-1,TGTGCCAGCAGCTTAGAAAGGACAGGGTGGTATGAGCAGTTCTTC,CASSLERTGWYEQFF
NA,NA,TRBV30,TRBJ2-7,TGTGCCTGGAGATCGGACTACGAGCAGTACTTC,CAWRSDYEQYF
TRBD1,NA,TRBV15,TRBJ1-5,TGTGCCACCAGCAAGGACAGGGTAGATCAGCCCCAGCATTTT,CATSKDRVDQPQHF
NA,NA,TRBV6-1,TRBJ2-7,TGTGCCAGCAGTGAAGCTGGGGCGGGAGAGCAGTACTTC,CASSEAGAGEQYF
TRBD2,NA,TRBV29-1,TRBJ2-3,TGCAGCGTTGAACTAGCGGGGGGCACAGATACGCAGTATTTT,CSVELAGGTDTQYF
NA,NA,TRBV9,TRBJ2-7,TGTGCCAGCAGCGTGGGCAGCGCCTACGAGCAGTACTTC,CASSVGSAYEQYF
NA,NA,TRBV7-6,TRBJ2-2,TGTGCCAGCAGCTTAGCGGGCAACACCGGGGAGCTGTTTTTT,CASSLAGNTGELFF
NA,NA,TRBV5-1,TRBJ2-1,TGCGCCAGCAGCCCCTTTGAGTTGGGGGTGCAGTTCTTC,CASSPFELGVQFF
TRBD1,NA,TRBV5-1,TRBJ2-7,TGCGCCAGCAGCTTGGTACAGGGGTTCGACGAGCAGTACTTC,CASSLVQGFDEQYF
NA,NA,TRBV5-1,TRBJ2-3,TGCGCCAGCACCTTCTCTCTCGGGGGCGGGGGCGTCACAGATACGCAGTATTTT,CASTFSLGGGGVTDTQYF
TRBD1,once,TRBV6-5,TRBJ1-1,TGTGCCAGCAGTTACTCGATGTGGTCGGGACAGGGAGAAGCTTTCTTT,CASSYSMWSGQGEAFF
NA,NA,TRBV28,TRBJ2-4,TGTGCCAGCAGTTTGCTGGGCAGGGCGGCCAAAAACATTCAGTACTTC,CASSLLGRAAKNIQYF
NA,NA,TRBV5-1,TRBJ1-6,TGCGCCAGCGACTCCTATAATTCACCCCTCCACTTT,CASDSYNSPLHF
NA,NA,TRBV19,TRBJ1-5,TGTGCCAGTAGTTTACCGGGCCGGGGGCGACCCCAGCATTTT,CASSLPGRGRPQHF